This T cell receptor beta chain came from a study of blood T cells in healthy people across ages. A second PCR of 7 to 11 cycles used a sample-barcoded 5' primer and a J-beta primer mix. Using its own MiXCR run on the 5' RACE reads, TCRdb lists one record per CDR3 protein. The data hold under 850,000 distinct CDR3 sequences, with about 34% observed a single time. In its sample, this clonotype was seen many times. Germline loops: CDR1 MNHEY, CDR2 SVGAGI. The CDR3 spans 14 residues. Trimming cost V 5 bases and J 11 bases, with 21 bases left between them. Caucasian, healthy and from Russia, the donors were aged between about 6 and 90. RNA extraction gave at least 6 micrograms of total RNA per sample.

This sequence was found in a man aged 18 to 35 in good health. The source material was blood. This sequence joins TRBV6-5 and TRBJ2-5; D perhaps matches TRBD1 (5 bases). The DNA for the CDR3 is TGTGCCAGCAGTACCTACAGGTCCTACGAAGGGCAGTACTTC. Protein: CASSTYRSYEGQYF.